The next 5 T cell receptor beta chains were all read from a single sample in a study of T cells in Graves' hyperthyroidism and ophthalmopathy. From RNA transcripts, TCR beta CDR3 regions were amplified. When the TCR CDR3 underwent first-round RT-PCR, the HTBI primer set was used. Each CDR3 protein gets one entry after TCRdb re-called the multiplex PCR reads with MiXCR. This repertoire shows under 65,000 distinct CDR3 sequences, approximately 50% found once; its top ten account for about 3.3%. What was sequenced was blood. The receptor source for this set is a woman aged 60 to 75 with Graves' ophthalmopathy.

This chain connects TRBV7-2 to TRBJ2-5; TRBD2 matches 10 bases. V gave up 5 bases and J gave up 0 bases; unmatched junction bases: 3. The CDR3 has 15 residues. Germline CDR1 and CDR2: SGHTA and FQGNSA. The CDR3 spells CASSRTSGYQETQYF. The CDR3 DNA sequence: TGTGCCAGCAGCCGGACTAGCGGCTACCAAGAGACCCAGTACTTC.

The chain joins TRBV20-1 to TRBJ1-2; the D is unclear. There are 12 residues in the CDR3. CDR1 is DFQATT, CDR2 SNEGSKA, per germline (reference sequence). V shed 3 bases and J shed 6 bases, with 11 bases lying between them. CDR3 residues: CSASKGLDGYTF. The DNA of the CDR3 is TGCAGTGCTAGTAAGGGTCTGGATGGCTACACCTTC.

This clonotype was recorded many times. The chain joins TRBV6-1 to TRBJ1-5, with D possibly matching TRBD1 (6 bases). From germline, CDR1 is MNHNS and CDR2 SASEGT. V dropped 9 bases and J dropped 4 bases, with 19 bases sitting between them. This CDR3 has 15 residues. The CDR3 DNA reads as TGTGCCAGTAACAGGGCTCCCGGTGGAAATCAGCCCCAGCATTTT. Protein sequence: CASNRAPGGNQPQHF.

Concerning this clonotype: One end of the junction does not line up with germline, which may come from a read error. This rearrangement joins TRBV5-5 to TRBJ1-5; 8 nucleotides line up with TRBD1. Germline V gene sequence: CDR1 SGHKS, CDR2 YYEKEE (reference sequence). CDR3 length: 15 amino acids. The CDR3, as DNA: TGTGCCTGCAGCTGGGGACAGGTCGATTTCCAGCCCCAGCATTTT. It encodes CACSWGQVDFQPQHF.

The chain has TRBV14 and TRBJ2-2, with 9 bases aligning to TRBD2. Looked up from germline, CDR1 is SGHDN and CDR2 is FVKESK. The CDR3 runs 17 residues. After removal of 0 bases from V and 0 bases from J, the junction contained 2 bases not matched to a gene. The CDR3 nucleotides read TGTGCCAGCAGCCAAGATAGCGGGGGCCCGAACACCGGGGAGCTGTTTTTT. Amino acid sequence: CASSQDSGGPNTGELFF.